The entry that follows covers one TCR beta chain sequence. In the source study's methods: Counts of nucleated cells, estimated from reference gene primer amplification, were obtained. Here immunoSEQ multiplex PCR was the method, and the copy in TCRdb shows in-frame clones only, minus some. V and J calls and clone size follow that table, whereas D and trimming were derived from the DNA. This table holds over 250,000 clones, about 90% found once. Between the trimmed V and J ends, which lost 7 bases and 5 bases, there was a span of 12 bases. The CDR3 is 12 amino acids. Germline CDR1 reads SGHRS; CDR2 reads YFSETQ. The sample belongs to a study of blood T cell repertoires in COVID-19. Study in general: The origin of the acute and convalescent COVID-19 samples was the United States, Italy and Spain. The analysed material was cDNA or gDNA that came from T cells, B-cell-depleted T cells, or PBMCs.

The rearrangement joins TRBV5-1 to TRBJ2-5; D remains ambiguous. Sequencing was done on a sample of peripheral blood. The TCR sequence derives from a woman aged 50 to 60 with acute or convalescent COVID-19. DNA of the CDR3: TGCGCCAGCGGTTCGCTGGAGGAGACCCAGTACTTC. It translates to CASGSLEETQYF. The entire variable domain, with the rest obtained from reference TRBV5-1 and TRBJ2-5, is as follows: KAGVTQTPRYLIKTRGQQVTLSCSPISGHRSVSWYQQTPGQGLQFLFEYFSETQRNKGNFPGRFSGRQFSNSRSEMNVSTLELGDSALYLCASGSLEETQYFGPGTRLLVL.